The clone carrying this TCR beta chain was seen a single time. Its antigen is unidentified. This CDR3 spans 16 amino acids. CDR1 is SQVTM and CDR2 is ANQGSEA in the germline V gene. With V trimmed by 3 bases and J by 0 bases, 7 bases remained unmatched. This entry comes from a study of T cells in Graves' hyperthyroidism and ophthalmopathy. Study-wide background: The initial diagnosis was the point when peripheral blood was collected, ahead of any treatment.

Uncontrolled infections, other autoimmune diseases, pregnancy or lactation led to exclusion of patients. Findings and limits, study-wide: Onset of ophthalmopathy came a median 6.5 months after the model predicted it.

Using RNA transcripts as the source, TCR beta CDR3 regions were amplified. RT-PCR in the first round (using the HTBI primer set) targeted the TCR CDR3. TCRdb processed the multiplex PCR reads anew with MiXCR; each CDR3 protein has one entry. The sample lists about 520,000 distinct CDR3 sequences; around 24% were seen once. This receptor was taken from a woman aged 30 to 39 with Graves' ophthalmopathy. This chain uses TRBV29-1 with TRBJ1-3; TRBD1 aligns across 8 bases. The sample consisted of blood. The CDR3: CSVDRAGGVSGNTIYF. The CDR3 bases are TGCAGCGTTGATCGGGCAGGGGGCGTCTCTGGAAACACCATATATTTT.